This T cell receptor (beta chain) was profiled in a study of cytotoxic CD8 clonotypes in ibrutinib-treated CLL. CDR1 is SGHRS, CDR2 YFSETQ, per germline. Trimming removed 8 bases at V and 0 bases at J, with 15 bases between. This CDR3 has 14 amino acids. The table came from immunoSEQ multiplex PCR; TCRdb's copy has only in-frame clones and leaves some out. The data contain approximately 46,000 clones, more than 60% of them singletons. Material: PBMCs, obtained after 12 months of ibrutinib treatment. The clonotype was recovered from a human donor with chronic lymphocytic leukemia. The V gene is TRBV5-1, the J gene TRBJ2-7, with D possibly being TRBD2 (6 bases). The CDR3 spells CARDTSRSSYEQYF. The CDR3 nucleotides read TGCGCCAGGGATACTAGCCGGAGCTCCTACGAGCAGTACTTC.